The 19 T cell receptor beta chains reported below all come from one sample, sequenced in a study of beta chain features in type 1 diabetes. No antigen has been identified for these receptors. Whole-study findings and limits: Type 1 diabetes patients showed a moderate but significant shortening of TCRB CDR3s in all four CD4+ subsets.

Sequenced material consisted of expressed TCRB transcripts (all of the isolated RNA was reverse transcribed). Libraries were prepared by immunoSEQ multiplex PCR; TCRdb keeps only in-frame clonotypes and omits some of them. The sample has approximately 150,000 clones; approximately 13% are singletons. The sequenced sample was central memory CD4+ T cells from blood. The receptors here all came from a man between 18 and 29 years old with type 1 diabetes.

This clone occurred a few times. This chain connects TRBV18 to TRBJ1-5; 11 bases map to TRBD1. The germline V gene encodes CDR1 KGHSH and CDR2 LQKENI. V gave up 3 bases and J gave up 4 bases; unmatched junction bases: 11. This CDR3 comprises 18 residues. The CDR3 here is CASSPLGQGAMGNQPQHF. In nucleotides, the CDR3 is TGTGCCAGCTCACCGCTCGGACAGGGGGCCATGGGGAATCAGCCCCAGCATTTT. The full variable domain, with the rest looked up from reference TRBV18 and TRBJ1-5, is NAGVMQNPRHLVRRRGQEARLRCSPMKGHSHVYWYRQLPEEGLKFMVYLQKENIIDESGMPKERFSAEFPKEGPSILRIQQVVRGDSAAYFCASSPLGQGAMGNQPQHFGDGTRLSIL.

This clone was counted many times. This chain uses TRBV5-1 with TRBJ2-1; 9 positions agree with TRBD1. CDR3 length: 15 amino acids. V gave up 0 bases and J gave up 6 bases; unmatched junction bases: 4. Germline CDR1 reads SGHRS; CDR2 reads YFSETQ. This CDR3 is CASSLAGQGRNEQFF. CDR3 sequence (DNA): TGCGCCAGCAGCTTGGCGGGACAGGGACGCAATGAGCAGTTCTTC.

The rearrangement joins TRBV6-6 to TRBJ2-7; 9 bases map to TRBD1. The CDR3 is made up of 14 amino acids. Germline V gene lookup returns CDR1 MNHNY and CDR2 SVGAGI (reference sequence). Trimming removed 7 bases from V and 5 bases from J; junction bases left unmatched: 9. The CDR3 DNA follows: TGTGCCAGCACCGCTCGGACAGGGGTTAACGAGCAGTACTTC. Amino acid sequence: CASTARTGVNEQYF.

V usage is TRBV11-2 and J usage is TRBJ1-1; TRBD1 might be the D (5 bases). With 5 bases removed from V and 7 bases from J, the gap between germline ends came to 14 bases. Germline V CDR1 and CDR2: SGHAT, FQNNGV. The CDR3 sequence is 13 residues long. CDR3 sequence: CASSPQGEGEAFF. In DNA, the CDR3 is TGTGCCAGCAGCCCCCAAGGGGAGGGTGAAGCTTTCTTT. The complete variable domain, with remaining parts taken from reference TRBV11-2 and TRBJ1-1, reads EAGVAQSPRYKIIEKRQSVAFWCNPISGHATLYWYQQILGQGPKLLIQFQNNGVVDDSQLPKDRFSAERLKGVDSTLKIQPAKLEDSAVYLCASSPQGEGEAFFGQGTRLTVV.

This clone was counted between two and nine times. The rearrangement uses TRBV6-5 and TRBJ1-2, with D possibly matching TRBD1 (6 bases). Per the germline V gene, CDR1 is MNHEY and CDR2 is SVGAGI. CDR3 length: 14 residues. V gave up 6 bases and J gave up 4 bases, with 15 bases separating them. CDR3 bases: TGTGCCAGCAGAGGGTGGGACACCAGCTATGGCTACACCTTC. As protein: CASRGWDTSYGYTF.

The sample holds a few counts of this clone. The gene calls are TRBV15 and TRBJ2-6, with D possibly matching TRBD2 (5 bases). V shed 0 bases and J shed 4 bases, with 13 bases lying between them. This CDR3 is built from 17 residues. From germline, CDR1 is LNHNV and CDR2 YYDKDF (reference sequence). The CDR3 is CATSREAMGSGANVLTF. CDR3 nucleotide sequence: TGTGCCACCAGCAGAGAGGCTATGGGGAGCGGGGCCAACGTCCTGACTTTC.

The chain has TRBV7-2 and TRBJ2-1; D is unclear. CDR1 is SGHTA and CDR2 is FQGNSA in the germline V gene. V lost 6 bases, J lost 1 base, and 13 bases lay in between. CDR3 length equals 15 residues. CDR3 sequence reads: CASSSDIGSYNEQFF. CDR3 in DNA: TGTGCCAGCAGTTCCGACATTGGATCCTACAATGAGCAGTTCTTC.

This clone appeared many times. The CDR3 spells CAWSVAGFGNEQFF. The CDR3 coding sequence is TGTGCCTGGAGTGTAGCAGGCTTCGGGAATGAGCAGTTCTTC. The chain links TRBV30 to TRBJ2-1; D is undetermined. V was shortened by 0 bases and J by 7 bases, with 13 bases between the two germline ends. In germline, CDR1 is GTSNPN, CDR2 SVGIG (reference sequence). This CDR3 spans 14 amino acids. Combining the CDR3 with reference TRBV30 and TRBJ2-1 gives the whole variable domain SQTIHQWPATLVQPVGSPLSLECTVEGTSNPNLYWYRQAAGRGLQLLFYSVGIGQISSEVPQNLSASRPQDRQFILSSKKLLLSDSGFYLCAWSVAGFGNEQFFGPGTRLTVL.

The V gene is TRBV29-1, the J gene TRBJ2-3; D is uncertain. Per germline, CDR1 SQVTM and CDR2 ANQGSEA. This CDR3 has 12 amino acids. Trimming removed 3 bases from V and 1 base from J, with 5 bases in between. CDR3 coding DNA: TGCAGCGTTGATAAGGGCACAGATACGCAGTATTTT. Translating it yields CSVDKGTDTQYF.

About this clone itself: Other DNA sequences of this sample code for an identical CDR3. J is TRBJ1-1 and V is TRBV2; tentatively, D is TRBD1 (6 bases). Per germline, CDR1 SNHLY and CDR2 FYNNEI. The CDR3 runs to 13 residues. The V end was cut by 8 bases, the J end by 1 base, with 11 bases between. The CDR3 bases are TGTGCCAGCTCCGCACAGGGGAACACTGAAGCTTTCTTT. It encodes CASSAQGNTEAFF.

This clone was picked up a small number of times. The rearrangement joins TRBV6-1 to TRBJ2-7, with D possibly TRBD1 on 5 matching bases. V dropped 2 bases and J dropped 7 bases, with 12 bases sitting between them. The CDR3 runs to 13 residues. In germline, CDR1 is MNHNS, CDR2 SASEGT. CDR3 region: CASSEPPRVEQYF. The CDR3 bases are TGTGCCAGCAGTGAACCCCCCAGGGTGGAGCAGTACTTC.

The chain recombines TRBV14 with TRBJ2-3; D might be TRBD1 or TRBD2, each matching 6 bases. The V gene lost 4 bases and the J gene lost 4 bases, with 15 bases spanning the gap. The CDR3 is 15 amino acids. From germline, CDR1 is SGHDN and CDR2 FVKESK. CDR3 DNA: TGTGCCAGCAGCCCCGGGGGCCGTTTTGCAGATACGCAGTATTTT. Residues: CASSPGGRFADTQYF. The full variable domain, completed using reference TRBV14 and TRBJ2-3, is EAGVTQFPSHSVIEKGQTVTLRCDPISGHDNLYWYRRVMGKEIKFLLHFVKESKQDESGMPNNRFLAERTGGTYSTLKVQPAELEDSGVYFCASSPGGRFADTQYFGPGTRLTVL.

CDR3 in DNA: TGTGCCAGCAGCCCCCGGGGGAACACTGAAGCTTTCTTT. Residues: CASSPRGNTEAFF. This rearrangement joins TRBV27 to TRBJ1-1; D uncertain. With 6 bases removed from V and 1 base from J, the gap between germline ends came to 9 bases. Germline V gives CDR1 MNHEY, CDR2 SMNVEV (reference sequence). This CDR3 region has 13 residues.

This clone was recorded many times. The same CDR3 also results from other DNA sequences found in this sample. Written as DNA, the CDR3 is TGTGCCAGCAGCCCAAGGGCGGAGACCCAGTACTTC. Its translation: CASSPRAETQYF. The chain uses TRBV5-8 and TRBJ2-5; D uncertain. This CDR3 has 12 residues. Trimming removed 4 bases from V and 5 bases from J, with 9 bases in between. Germline CDR1 reads SGHTS; CDR2 reads YDEGEE.

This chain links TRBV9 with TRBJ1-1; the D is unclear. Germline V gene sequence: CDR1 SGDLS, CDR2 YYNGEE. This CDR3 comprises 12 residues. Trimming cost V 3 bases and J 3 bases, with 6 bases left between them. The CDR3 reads CASSGEYTEAFF. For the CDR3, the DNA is TGTGCCAGCAGCGGTGAATACACTGAAGCTTTCTTT.

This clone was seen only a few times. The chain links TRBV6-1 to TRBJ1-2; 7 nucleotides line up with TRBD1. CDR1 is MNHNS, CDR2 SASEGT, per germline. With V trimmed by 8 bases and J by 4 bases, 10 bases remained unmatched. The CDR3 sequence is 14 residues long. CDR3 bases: TGTGCCAGCGGAGGGACAGAAGGAACCTATGGCTACACCTTC. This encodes CASGGTEGTYGYTF.

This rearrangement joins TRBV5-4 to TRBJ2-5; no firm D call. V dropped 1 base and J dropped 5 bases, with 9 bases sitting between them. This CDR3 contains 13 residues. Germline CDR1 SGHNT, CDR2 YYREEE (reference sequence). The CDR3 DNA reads TGTGCCAGCAGCTTGTGGCAGTCGGAGACCCAGTACTTC. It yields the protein CASSLWQSETQYF. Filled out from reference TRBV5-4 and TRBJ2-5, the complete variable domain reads ETGVTQSPTHLIKTRGQQVTLRCSSQSGHNTVSWYQQALGQGPQFIFQYYREEENGRGNFPPRFSGLQFPNYSSELNVNALELDDSALYLCASSLWQSETQYFGPGTRLLVL.

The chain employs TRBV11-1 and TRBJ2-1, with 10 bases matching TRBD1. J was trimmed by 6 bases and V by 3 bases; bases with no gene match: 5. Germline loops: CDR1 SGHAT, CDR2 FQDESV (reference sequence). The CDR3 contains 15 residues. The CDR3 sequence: CASSFRDRGFNEQFF. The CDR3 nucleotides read TGTGCCAGCAGCTTTCGGGACAGGGGCTTCAATGAGCAGTTCTTC.

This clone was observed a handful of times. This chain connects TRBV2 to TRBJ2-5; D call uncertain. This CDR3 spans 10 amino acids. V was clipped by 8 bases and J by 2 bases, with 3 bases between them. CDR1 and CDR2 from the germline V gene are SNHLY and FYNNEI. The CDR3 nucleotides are TGTGCCAGCGAACAAGAGACCCAGTACTTC. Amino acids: CASEQETQYF. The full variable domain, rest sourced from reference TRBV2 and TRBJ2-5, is EPEVTQTPSHQVTQMGQEVILRCVPISNHLYFYWYRQILGQKVEFLVSFYNNEISEKSEIFDDQFSVERPDGSNFTLKIRSTKLEDSAMYFCASEQETQYFGPGTRLLVL.